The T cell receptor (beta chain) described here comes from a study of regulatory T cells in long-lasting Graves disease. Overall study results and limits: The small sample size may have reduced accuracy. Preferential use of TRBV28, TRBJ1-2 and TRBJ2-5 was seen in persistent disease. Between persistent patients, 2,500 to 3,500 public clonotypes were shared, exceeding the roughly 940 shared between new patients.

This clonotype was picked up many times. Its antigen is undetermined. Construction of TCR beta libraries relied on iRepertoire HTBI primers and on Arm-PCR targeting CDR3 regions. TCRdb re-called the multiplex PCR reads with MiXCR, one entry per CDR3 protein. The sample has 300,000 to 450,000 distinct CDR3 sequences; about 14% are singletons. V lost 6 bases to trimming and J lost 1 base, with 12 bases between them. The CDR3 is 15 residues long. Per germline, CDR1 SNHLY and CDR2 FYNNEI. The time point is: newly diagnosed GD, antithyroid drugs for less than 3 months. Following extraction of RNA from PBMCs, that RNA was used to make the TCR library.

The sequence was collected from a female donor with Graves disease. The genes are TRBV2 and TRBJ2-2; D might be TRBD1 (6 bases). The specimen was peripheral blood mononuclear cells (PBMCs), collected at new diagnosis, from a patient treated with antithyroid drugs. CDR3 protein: CASRQRTVNTGELFF. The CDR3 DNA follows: TGTGCCAGCAGGCAACGGACAGTGAACACCGGGGAGCTGTTTTTT.